The clone carrying this T cell receptor beta chain came up a few times. Its antigen is undetermined. The data stem from a study of graft-versus-host responses after intestinal transplantation. About the study: Tacrolimus and steroids were given for 3 to 4 years to all recipients after anti-thymocyte globulin induction.

Regarding the study as a whole: Within the allografts of patients who had graft-donor T cell macrochimerism, graft-versus-host to host-versus-graft clonal ratios were high. The highest levels of circulating GvH clones went along with early declines in HvG clones after transplant. In recipient marrow, GvH clones were found, and some appeared first in ileum or blood.

TCRdb's table, derived via immunoSEQ multiplex PCR, lists solely in-frame clones and lacks some. The table records fewer than 95,000 clones, roughly 93% of them present only once. The TCR comes from a human donor who received an intestinal transplant. This specimen consisted of unstimulated CD8+ T cells sorted from spleen or lymph node cells, obtained before intestinal transplant.

The CDR3 region has the DNA TGTGCCAGCAGACAGCTCCAGAACACTGAAGCTTTCTTT. It codes for CASRQLQNTEAFF. J is TRBJ1-1 and V is TRBV27; D unclear. Trimming took off 6 bases at V and 1 base at J, with 9 bases between the two ends. There are 13 residues in the CDR3. Germline V CDR1 and CDR2: MNHEY, SMNVEV (reference sequence).